This T cell receptor (beta chain) was captured in a study of shared clonotypes between healthy human individuals. Study results and limitations: Estimated clonotype richness was generally higher in naive than memory subsets.

This clone was found a few times. Its antigen is currently unknown. The CDR3 covers 16 residues. The V and J ends lost 1 base and 2 bases, in that order; junction bases with no gene match: 4. Germline V gene lookup returns CDR1 SGHAT and CDR2 FQNNGV. Each cell subset's genomic DNA was divided evenly among several immunoSEQ plates. Sequencing used immunoSEQ multiplex PCR; TCRdb keeps in-frame clones, though not all of them. The sample includes under 1 million clones, approximately 97% of them seen just once. Naive CD8 cells comprised CD45RO-negative, CCR7-positively selected cells, excluding terminally differentiated effector memory CD45RA+ cells.

The chain employs TRBV11-2 and TRBJ2-3; 9 nucleotides align to TRBD2. The source of this sequence is a young man in good health. The sample taken for sequencing was naive CD8+ T cells sorted from blood. The CDR3 DNA sequence: TGTGCCAGCAGCTTAGTTGCGGGAGGGGACACAGATACGCAGTATTTT. This sequence encodes CASSLVAGGDTDTQYF.